Following are 13 T cell receptor beta chains from one sample sequenced in a study of shared clonotypes between healthy human individuals. The method was immunoSEQ multiplex PCR; TCRdb's version includes in-frame clones alone and lacks a portion of them. The table records about 2.4 million clones, 80% to 95% of them present only once. Sequencing was carried out using naive CD4+ T cells from PBMCs. Documented subset: CD45RA+ positively selected. These receptors were taken from a man aged 18 to 29 in good health. Some clones in this sample may be carry-over from other donors' samples.

The chain joins TRBV7-2 to TRBJ2-7, with a possible D match to TRBD1 (6 bases). Germline V gene lookup returns CDR1 SGHTA and CDR2 FQGNSA. The CDR3 length is 15 residues. Trimming removed 8 bases from V and 0 bases from J, with 17 bases in between. CDR3 nucleotide sequence: TGTGCCAGCTCCTGGGAGCGACAGGTCTCCTACGAGCAGTACTTC. Translating gives CASSWERQVSYEQYF.

The gene calls are TRBV10-3 and TRBJ2-2; tentative D call: TRBD2 (6 bases). There are 16 residues in the CDR3. In germline, CDR1 is ENHRY, CDR2 SYGVKD. V was trimmed by 0 bases and J by 2 bases, leaving 10 bases between them. The CDR3 region has the DNA TGTGCCATCAGTGAGTCGTTAGCGGCTAACACCGGGGAGCTGTTTTTT. This translates into CAISESLAANTGELFF.

This sequence joins TRBV18 and TRBJ2-1; 8 nucleotides align to TRBD1. CDR1 and CDR2 from the germline V gene are KGHSH and LQKENI. The junction had 7 bases not matched to a gene; V was cut back by 2 bases and J by 7 bases. The CDR3 covers 15 residues. The CDR3 loop is CASSPMTGALNEQFF. CDR3 sequence (DNA): TGTGCCAGCTCACCAATGACAGGGGCTCTTAATGAGCAGTTCTTC.

V gene TRBV7-6 combines with J gene TRBJ2-7, with TRBD1 identical over 7 bases. Germline V gene sequence: CDR1 SGHVS, CDR2 FNYEAQ. The CDR3 is 14 amino acids. Trimming removed 1 base from V and 2 bases from J; junction bases left unmatched: 2. The DNA of the CDR3 is TGTGCCAGCAGCTTAGGAACAGGGGCCTACGAGCAGTACTTC. Its protein product is CASSLGTGAYEQYF.

The chain employs TRBV5-5 and TRBJ2-6; D is undetermined. V was pared by 1 base and J by 1 base, with 6 bases between. The CDR3 is made up of 15 amino acids. In germline, CDR1 is SGHKS, CDR2 YYEKEE (reference sequence). CDR3 region: CASSLLGSGANVLTF. For the CDR3, the DNA is TGTGCCAGCAGCTTGCTCGGTTCTGGGGCCAACGTCCTGACTTTC.

To note about this clone: The same CDR3 also results from other DNA sequences found in this sample. J is TRBJ2-1 and V is TRBV7-3; D gene unclear. V was pared by 1 base and J by 7 bases, with 5 bases between. This CDR3 region has 12 residues. From germline, CDR1 is SGHTA and CDR2 FQGTGA. The CDR3 protein is CASSLIGNEQFF. The CDR3 DNA is TGTGCCAGCAGCTTAATTGGGAATGAGCAGTTCTTC.

The chain uses TRBV27 and TRBJ2-3; D is perhaps TRBD2 (7 bases). Germline V gene lookup returns CDR1 MNHEY and CDR2 SMNVEV (reference sequence). The CDR3 totals 16 residues. V lost 6 bases, J lost 6 bases, and 22 bases lay in between. In nucleotides, the CDR3 is TGTGCCAGCAGCGACTATAGGGGGGCGGGAGTCGATACGCAGTATTTT. Its protein is CASSDYRGAGVDTQYF.

The V gene is TRBV10-3, the J gene TRBJ2-2, with 10 bases lining up with TRBD2. The CDR3 loop spans 19 amino acids. Germline CDR1 and CDR2: ENHRY and SYGVKD. With V trimmed by 2 bases and J by 1 base, 10 bases remained unmatched. CDR3 loop: CAISEVAGRTSGNTGELFF. The CDR3, as DNA: TGTGCCATCAGTGAGGTTGCAGGTAGGACTAGCGGGAACACCGGGGAGCTGTTTTTT.

Only one count was recorded for this clone. The chain couples TRBV5-1 to TRBJ2-7, with 9 bases aligning to TRBD1. J gave up 3 bases and V 4 bases, and 11 bases lay outside the gene matches. From germline, CDR1 is SGHRS and CDR2 YFSETQ. CDR3 length: 16 residues. CDR3 DNA: TGCGCCAGCAGCGAAACCCCGGGACAGGGATTCTACGAGCAGTACTTC. Translating gives CASSETPGQGFYEQYF.

This sequence joins TRBV27 and TRBJ1-2, with a possible D match to TRBD1 (5 bases). Germline V gives CDR1 MNHEY, CDR2 SMNVEV (reference sequence). V lost 0 bases to trimming and J lost 7 bases, with 12 bases between them. The CDR3 extends over 14 amino acids. The CDR3 DNA sequence: TGTGCCAGCAGTTTATCTTTCAGGGCACTTGGCTACACCTTC. As protein: CASSLSFRALGYTF.

The V and J genes are TRBV7-8 and TRBJ1-2, with unresolved D. Per the germline V gene, CDR1 is SGHVS and CDR2 is FQNEAQ. The CDR3 spans 15 residues. V was pared by 1 base and J by 1 base, with 10 bases between. For the CDR3, the DNA is TGTGCCAGCAGCTTAGGGGAAAGGAGTAACTATGGCTACACCTTC. This translates into CASSLGERSNYGYTF.

Remarks on this clone: The sample has other DNA sequences that encode this CDR3 too. The genes are TRBV29-1 and TRBJ2-2; D gene ambiguous. The germline V and J ends were trimmed by 1 base and 6 bases, with 3 bases remaining between them. The CDR3 is made up of 11 amino acids. Per the germline V gene, CDR1 is SQVTM and CDR2 is ANQGSEA. CDR3 sequence reads: CSVEGAGELFF. The CDR3 region has the DNA TGCAGCGTTGAAGGGGCCGGGGAGCTGTTTTTT.

Comment on this clone: This sample also contains other DNA sequences that code for the same CDR3. The DNA for the CDR3 is TGTGCCAGCAGCTCTGGCCGGGGCACTGAAGCTTTCTTT. Translated, it gives CASSSGRGTEAFF. The chain joins TRBV7-3 to TRBJ1-1; D is unresolved. The V end was cut by 4 bases, the J end by 4 bases, with 10 bases between. This CDR3 has 13 amino acids. CDR1 and CDR2 from the germline V gene are SGHTA and FQGTGA.